The 11 T cell receptor beta chains below were found in one sample sequenced in a study of identical twins. TCRdb processed the 5' RACE reads anew with MiXCR; each CDR3 protein has one entry. The sample holds 300,000 to 400,000 distinct CDR3 sequences, about 12% seen once. The data also belong to a second study, concerning yellow fever vaccine responses in identical twins.

The sample was CD8+ T cells sorted from blood. The origin of the receptors is a young woman in good health.

The chain couples TRBV4-1 to TRBJ1-4; D call uncertain. The CDR3 runs to 16 residues. The germline V and J ends were trimmed by 4 bases and 10 bases, with 22 bases remaining between them. CDR1 and CDR2 from the germline V gene are MGHRA and YSYEKL. In nucleotides, the CDR3 is TGCGCCAGCAGCCCCTCCGGCGAGCCTAACCCAAGAAAACTGTTTTTT. It codes for CASSPSGEPNPRKLFF.

The V call is TRBV18, the J call TRBJ2-7; tentative D call: TRBD1 (5 bases). The CDR3 runs to 15 residues. The V end lost 2 bases, the J end lost 3 bases, and 14 bases lay between the germline ends. The germline CDR1 and CDR2 sequences are KGHSH and LQKENI. The CDR3 nucleotides are TGTGCCAGCTCACCAGGGCAGGGTATATTCTACGAGCAGTACTTC. It is translated as CASSPGQGIFYEQYF.

The chain uses TRBV6-1 and TRBJ2-5; 10 bases are a match to TRBD2. After removal of 6 bases from V and 5 bases from J, the junction contained 9 bases not matched to a gene. This CDR3 is 15 amino acids long. CDR1 is MNHNS, CDR2 SASEGT, per germline. The CDR3 DNA reads as TGTGCCAGCAGACACAGCGGGGGGGTCGAGGAGACCCAGTACTTC. Protein sequence: CASRHSGGVEETQYF.

The chain combines TRBV6-2 or TRBV6-3 with TRBJ2-1; D might be TRBD2 (5 bases). The CDR3 has 14 amino acids. The V end lost 5 bases, the J end lost 7 bases, and 15 bases lay between the germline ends. Germline CDR1 is MNHEY and CDR2 is SVGEGT. CDR3 nucleotides: TGTGCCAGCAGTCCGGACTTTCGGGGTAATGAGCAGTTCTTC. It specifies CASSPDFRGNEQFF.

This rearrangement joins TRBV7-7 to TRBJ2-5; D unresolved. V shed 5 bases and J shed 3 bases, with 10 bases lying between them. CDR1 and CDR2 from the germline V gene are SSHAT and FNYEAQ (reference sequence). The CDR3 loop spans 13 amino acids. CDR3 DNA sequence: TGTGCCAGCAGCCCCGCCCTGGAAGAGACCCAGTACTTC. Encoded protein: CASSPALEETQYF.

V usage is TRBV3-1 and J usage is TRBJ2-1; TRBD1 might be the D (7 bases). The CDR3 has 17 amino acids. Trimming shortened V by 0 bases and J by 4 bases, and 16 bases separated the two germline ends. Germline CDR1 is LGHDT and CDR2 is YNNKEL (reference sequence). This CDR3 reads CASSQDEATGRYNEQFF. CDR3 coding DNA: TGTGCCAGCAGCCAAGATGAGGCGACAGGGAGGTACAATGAGCAGTTCTTC.

This clonotype was recorded at least ten times. The rearrangement links TRBV29-1 to TRBJ2-1; the D gene is possibly TRBD2 (5 bases). Germline CDR1 SQVTM, CDR2 ANQGSEA. Deletions cut 6 bases from V and 0 bases from J, with 15 bases between. The CDR3 has 15 amino acids. The CDR3 region has the DNA TGCAGCGTCTTCGGGCGGAGGAGCTCCTACAATGAGCAGTTCTTC. Translation: CSVFGRRSSYNEQFF.

This clonotype has more than one count but fewer than ten. The V and J genes are TRBV15 and TRBJ2-3; 10 bases agree with TRBD2. J was trimmed by 3 bases and V by 1 base; bases with no gene match: 4. There are 16 residues in the CDR3. The germline V gene encodes CDR1 LNHNV and CDR2 YYDKDF (reference sequence). CDR3 region: CATSRVTSGITDTQYF. The CDR3 DNA sequence: TGTGCCACCAGCAGAGTAACTAGCGGGATAACAGATACGCAGTATTTT.

This chain connects TRBV27 to TRBJ2-2; 7 bases fit TRBD2. The CDR3 covers 17 residues. In germline, CDR1 is MNHEY, CDR2 SMNVEV (reference sequence). V lost 4 bases and J lost 8; bases outside the gene matches: 16. Written as DNA, the CDR3 is TGTGCCAGCAGTTCACCAGCGGGACTCAGTCTTGTGGGGGAGCTGTTTTTT. Its translation: CASSSPAGLSLVGELFF.

The table lists this clonotype with many counts. J is TRBJ2-5 and V is TRBV12-3 or TRBV12-4; possibly TRBD2 for D (6 bases). The CDR3 covers 14 residues. V lost 3 bases to trimming and J lost 2 bases, with 10 bases between them. The DNA for the CDR3 is TGTGCCAGCAGTTTGTTGCGGGGACAAGAGACCCAGTACTTC. This codes for CASSLLRGQETQYF.

This chain connects TRBV4-1 to TRBJ2-7; no reliable D call. Germline CDR1 MGHRA, CDR2 YSYEKL. The CDR3 spans 13 residues. Trimming removed 0 bases at V and 3 bases at J, with 6 bases between. CDR3 amino acids: CASSQEVGYEQYV. CDR3 in DNA: TGCGCCAGCAGCCAAGAGGTGGGCTACGAGCAGTACGTC.